This is a list of T cell receptor beta chains from one sample in a study of T-cell reconstitution after alpha-beta-depleted transplantation in children. A single record per CDR3 protein comes from TCRdb applying MiXCR to the PCR reads. The table has almost 600,000 distinct CDR3 sequences, 20% to 30% seen once. Sample: PBMCs, taken before TCRalphabeta/CD19-depleted stem cell transplant. The source is a boy under two years old with Wiskott-Aldrich syndrome, due to receive a stem cell transplant. Both conserved end residues are part of each CDR3. D genes are given only for firm matches. Clone size, where shown, is once, few, many, or a class for clones that have expanded.

CDR3aa,CDR3nt,j_gene,abundance,d_gene,v_gene
CASSLTGPPDEQYF,TGCGCCAGCAGCTTGACGGGGCCCCCCGACGAGCAGTACTTC,TRBJ2-7,NA,NA,TRBV5-1
CSASHRGSSYDQYF,TGCAGTGCTTCCCACAGGGGGAGCTCCTACGATCAGTACTTC,TRBJ2-7,NA,TRBD1,TRBV20-1
CSARVLFGTSIYNEQFF,TGCAGTGCTAGAGTTCTTTTCGGGACTAGCATCTACAATGAGCAGTTCTTC,TRBJ2-1,NA,TRBD2,TRBV20-1
CASSQLGGVGEQFF,TGTGCCAGCAGCCAACTAGGCGGGGTCGGAGAGCAGTTCTTC,TRBJ2-1,few,NA,TRBV3-1
CASSRGVPTRGETQYF,TGCGCCAGCAGCAGGGGGGTCCCCACGAGAGGAGAGACCCAGTACTTC,TRBJ2-5,NA,NA,TRBV5-1
CASSYIYGAQGVQFF,TGTGCCAGCAGTTATATCTATGGGGCCCAGGGGGTGCAGTTCTTC,TRBJ2-1,few,TRBD1,TRBV6-2/TRBV6-3
CASSPWGSETQYF,TGTGCCAGCAGTCCCTGGGGTTCTGAGACCCAGTACTTC,TRBJ2-5,NA,NA,TRBV12-3/TRBV12-4
CATSDQGSGYGYTF,TGTGCCACCAGTGACCAGGGATCTGGCTATGGCTACACCTTC,TRBJ1-2,few,NA,TRBV24-1
CASSLQTTNEQFF,TGTGCCAGCAGTTTACAGACCACCAATGAGCAGTTCTTC,TRBJ2-1,few,NA,TRBV12-3/TRBV12-4
CASSTGGVSTDTQYF,TGTGCCAGCAGCACGGGGGGTGTGAGCACAGATACGCAGTATTTT,TRBJ2-3,NA,TRBD2,TRBV7-9
CASSLQGQRGYTF,TGTGCCAGCAGTTTACAGGGGCAGCGTGGCTACACCTTC,TRBJ1-2,NA,NA,TRBV12-3/TRBV12-4
CASTGQGGLAGSYEQYF,TGCGCCAGCACCGGACAGGGGGGACTAGCGGGCTCCTACGAGCAGTACTTC,TRBJ2-7,few,TRBD2,TRBV5-1
CASSLRAGRRDTQYF,TGTGCCAGCAGTTTAAGGGCTGGTCGGAGGGATACGCAGTATTTT,TRBJ2-3,NA,NA,TRBV12-3/TRBV12-4
CASSSISGRQNIQYF,TGCGCCAGCAGCTCCATTAGCGGGAGGCAAAACATTCAGTACTTC,TRBJ2-4,few,TRBD2,TRBV5-1
CASSLGAPGTDTQYF,TGTGCCAGCAGCCTGGGGGCGCCCGGCACAGATACGCAGTATTTT,TRBJ2-3,NA,NA,TRBV7-9
CSALTTSLNKETQYF,TGCAGTGCTCTAACGACTAGCCTTAATAAAGAGACCCAGTACTTC,TRBJ2-5,NA,TRBD2,TRBV20-1
CASSPRDGKYNEQFF,TGTGCCAGCAGCCCCCGGGACGGAAAATACAATGAGCAGTTCTTC,TRBJ2-1,NA,NA,TRBV7-9
CASSDPQGLRNTIYF,TGTGCCAGCAGCGACCCCCAGGGTCTGCGGAACACCATATATTTT,TRBJ1-3,few,NA,TRBV12-3/TRBV12-4
CASLLDTQYF,TGTGCCAGCCTACTGGATACGCAGTATTTT,TRBJ2-3,few,NA,TRBV25-1
CATSDFLDTQYF,TGTGCCACCAGTGATTTCCTAGATACGCAGTATTTT,TRBJ2-3,NA,NA,TRBV24-1
CASSPLAKSYNEQFF,TGCGCCAGCAGCCCTCTAGCGAAATCCTACAATGAGCAGTTCTTC,TRBJ2-1,NA,NA,TRBV5-1
CASIRTSGSGGTDTQYF,TGTGCCAGCATACGGACTAGCGGGAGTGGAGGCACAGATACGCAGTATTTT,TRBJ2-3,few,TRBD2,TRBV12-3/TRBV12-4
CATGGETQYF,TGTGCCACAGGGGGAGAGACCCAGTACTTC,TRBJ2-5,NA,TRBD1,TRBV7-9
CASSLNGGYNEQFF,TGCGCCAGCAGCTTGAACGGAGGCTACAATGAGCAGTTCTTC,TRBJ2-1,few,NA,TRBV5-1
CASSSGWADTQYF,TGCGCCAGCAGCTCCGGGTGGGCAGATACGCAGTATTTT,TRBJ2-3,NA,NA,TRBV5-1
CASSLPGPEAFF,TGCGCCAGCAGCTTGCCGGGACCTGAAGCTTTCTTT,TRBJ1-1,NA,NA,TRBV5-1
CASSPPRAQPQHF,TGTGCCAGCAGCCCTCCGCGCGCTCAGCCCCAGCATTTT,TRBJ1-5,NA,NA,TRBV7-2
CASSQTDKVTYNEQFF,TGTGCCAGCAGCCAAACTGACAAGGTTACCTACAATGAGCAGTTCTTC,TRBJ2-1,few,NA,TRBV14
CASSTRQGIGELFF,TGCGCCAGCAGCACCAGACAGGGGATCGGGGAGCTGTTTTTT,TRBJ2-2,few,TRBD1,TRBV5-1
CASSLSGRKEETQYF,TGCGCCAGCAGCTTAAGCGGGAGGAAGGAGGAGACCCAGTACTTC,TRBJ2-5,NA,TRBD2,TRBV5-1
CRPDRGSPPNQPQHF,TGCAGACCAGACAGGGGATCACCTCCAAATCAGCCCCAGCATTTT,TRBJ1-5,NA,TRBD1,TRBV29-1
CASTLRLGVGETEQYF,TGTGCCAGCACCCTCAGGTTAGGGGTGGGTGAAACAGAGCAGTACTTC,TRBJ2-7,few,NA,TRBV28